The 2 T cell receptor beta chains listed next were all sequenced from one sample in a study of OX40 agonist ivuxolimab in advanced cancers. Produced via immunoSEQ multiplex PCR; TCRdb's table is partial and in-frame only. The data contain roughly 70,000 clones, around 84% of them seen just once; the ten biggest clones take up roughly 0.89%. This specimen consisted of CD4+ or CD8+ T cells sorted from blood, obtained in a trial of the OX40 agonist ivuxolimab. The receptors come from an adult with an advanced solid tumor such as melanoma, head and neck, liver or kidney cancer.

This chain links TRBV6-1 with TRBJ2-3; D might be TRBD2 (5 bases). CDR1 and CDR2 from the germline V gene are MNHNS and SASEGT. The ends were cut back, 1 base at V and 0 bases at J, with 5 bases in the middle. The CDR3 consists of 14 residues. CDR3 sequence: CASSEGTSTDTQYF. As DNA, the CDR3 is TGTGCCAGCAGTGAAGGGACTAGCACAGATACGCAGTATTTT.

The rearrangement joins TRBV6-6 to TRBJ2-7, with D perhaps assigned TRBD1 or TRBD2 (5 bases each). The CDR3 is made up of 14 amino acids. The germline V and J ends were trimmed by 4 bases and 3 bases, with 13 bases remaining between them. Germline V gene lookup returns CDR1 MNHNY and CDR2 SVGAGI (reference sequence). The DNA for the CDR3 is TGTGCCAGCAGTTCTCCGGGACCGAACTACGAGCAGTACTTC. Its translation: CASSSPGPNYEQYF.